The clone carrying this TCR beta chain was detected many times. Its antigen is currently unknown. The sample belongs to a study of Graves' ophthalmopathy and Graves' hyperthyroidism. Study-level background: No treatment had been given when peripheral blood was collected at initial diagnosis. Study conclusions and caveats: In blood, most expanded thyroid clonotypes above 0.001 frequency were also detected. Built on 13 signatures, a model told ophthalmopathy apart from stable hyperthyroidism with 85% to 90% sensitivity and over 80% specificity.

This CDR3 has 16 residues. Germline values: CDR1 SNHLY, CDR2 FYNNEI. Trimming at V came to 0 bases and at J to 5 bases, leaving 7 bases not matched to a gene. Patients were diagnosed from clinical symptoms, serum thyroxine, TRAb, thyroid ultrasound and orbital computed tomography. As the template, RNA transcripts were used to amplify TCR beta CDR3 regions. HTBI-primed first-round RT-PCR preceded second-round multiplex PCR. TCRdb reanalysed the multiplex PCR reads using MiXCR and keeps one entry per CDR3 protein. The data show under 350,000 distinct CDR3 sequences, roughly 17% seen once. The chain has TRBV2 and TRBJ2-5; 9 nucleotides align to TRBD2. This sequence originates from an adult man with Graves' ophthalmopathy. Sequencing was carried out using peripheral blood. The CDR3: CASSEAGRGGRETQYF. For the CDR3, the DNA is TGTGCCAGCAGTGAAGCCGGGCGGGGGGGCCGGGAGACCCAGTACTTC.